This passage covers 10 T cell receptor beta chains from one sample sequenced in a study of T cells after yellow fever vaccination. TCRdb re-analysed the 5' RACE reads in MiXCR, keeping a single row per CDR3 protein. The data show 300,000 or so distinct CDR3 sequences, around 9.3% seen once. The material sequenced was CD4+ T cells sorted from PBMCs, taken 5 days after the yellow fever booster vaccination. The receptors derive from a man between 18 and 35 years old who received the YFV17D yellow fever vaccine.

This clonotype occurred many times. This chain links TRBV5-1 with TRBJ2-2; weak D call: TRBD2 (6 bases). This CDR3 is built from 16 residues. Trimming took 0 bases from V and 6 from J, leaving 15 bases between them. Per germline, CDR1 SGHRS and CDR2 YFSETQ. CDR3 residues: CASSLEGRRDSGELFF. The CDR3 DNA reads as TGCGCCAGCAGCTTGGAAGGCCGTCGGGACTCCGGGGAGCTGTTTTTT.

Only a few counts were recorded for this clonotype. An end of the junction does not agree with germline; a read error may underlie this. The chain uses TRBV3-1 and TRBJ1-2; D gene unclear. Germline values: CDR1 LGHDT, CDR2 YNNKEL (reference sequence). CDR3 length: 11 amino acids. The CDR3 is CASSQGYGHTF. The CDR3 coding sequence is TGTGCCAGCAGCCAGGGCTATGGCCACACCTTC.

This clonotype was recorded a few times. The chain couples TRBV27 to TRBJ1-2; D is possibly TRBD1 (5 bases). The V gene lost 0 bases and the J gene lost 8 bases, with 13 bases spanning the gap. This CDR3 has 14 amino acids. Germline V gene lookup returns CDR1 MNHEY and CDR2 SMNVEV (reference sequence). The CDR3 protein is CASSLSWGTVGYTF. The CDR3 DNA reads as TGTGCCAGCAGTTTATCCTGGGGGACTGTCGGCTACACCTTC.

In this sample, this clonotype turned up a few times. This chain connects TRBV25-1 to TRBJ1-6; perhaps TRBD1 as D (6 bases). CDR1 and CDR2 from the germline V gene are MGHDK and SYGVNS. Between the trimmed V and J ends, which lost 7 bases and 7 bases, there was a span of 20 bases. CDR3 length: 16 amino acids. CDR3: CASTGGKGSWNSPLHF. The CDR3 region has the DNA TGTGCCAGCACGGGGGGCAAAGGTTCGTGGAATTCACCCCTCCACTTT.

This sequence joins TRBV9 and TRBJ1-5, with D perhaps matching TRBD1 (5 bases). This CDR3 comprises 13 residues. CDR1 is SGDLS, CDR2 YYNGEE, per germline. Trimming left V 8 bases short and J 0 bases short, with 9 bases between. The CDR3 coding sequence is TGTGCCAGGACAGCTTATAGCAATCAGCCCCAGCATTTT. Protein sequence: CARTAYSNQPQHF.

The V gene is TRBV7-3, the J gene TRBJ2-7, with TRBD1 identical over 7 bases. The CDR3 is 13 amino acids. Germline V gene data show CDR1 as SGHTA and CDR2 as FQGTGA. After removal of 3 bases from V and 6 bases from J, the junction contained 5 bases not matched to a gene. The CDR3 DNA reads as TGTGCCAGCAGCTTCGACAGGGAAGGCGAGCAGTACGTC. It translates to CASSFDREGEQYV.

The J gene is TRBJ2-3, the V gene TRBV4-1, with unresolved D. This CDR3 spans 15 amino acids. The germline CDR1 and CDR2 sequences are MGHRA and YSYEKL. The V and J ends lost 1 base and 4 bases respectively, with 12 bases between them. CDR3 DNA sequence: TGCGCCAGCAGCCAAGCCCGGGCCAGAGCAGATACGCAGTATTTT. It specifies CASSQARARADTQYF.

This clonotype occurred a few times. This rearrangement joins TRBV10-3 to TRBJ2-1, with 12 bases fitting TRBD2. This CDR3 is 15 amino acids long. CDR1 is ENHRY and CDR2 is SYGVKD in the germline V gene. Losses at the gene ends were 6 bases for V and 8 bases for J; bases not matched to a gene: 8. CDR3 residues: CAIRAASGGAYEQFF. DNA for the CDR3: TGTGCCATCAGAGCGGCTAGCGGGGGGGCCTATGAGCAGTTCTTC.

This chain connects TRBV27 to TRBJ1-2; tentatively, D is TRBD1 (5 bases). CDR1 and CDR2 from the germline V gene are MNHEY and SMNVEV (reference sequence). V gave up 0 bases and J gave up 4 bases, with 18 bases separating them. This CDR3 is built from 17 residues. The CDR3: CASSLSSGVRRIYGYTF. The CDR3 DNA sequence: TGTGCCAGCAGTTTATCGTCGGGGGTCCGGAGGATCTATGGCTACACCTTC.

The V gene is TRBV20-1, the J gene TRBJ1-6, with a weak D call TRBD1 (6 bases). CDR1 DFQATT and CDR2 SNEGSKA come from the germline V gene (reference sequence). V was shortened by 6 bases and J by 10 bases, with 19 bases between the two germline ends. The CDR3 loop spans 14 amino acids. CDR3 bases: TGCAGTGCCATAACAGGGCCGTCTCGATCACCCCTCCACTTT. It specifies CSAITGPSRSPLHF.